The subject of this entry is one T cell receptor (beta chain). Its target is not known. The sample belongs to a study of cytomegalovirus exposure and HLA in healthy donors. PCR primers comprised 60 Vbeta and 13 Jbeta primers. Assay used: immunoSEQ multiplex PCR; TCRdb lists only in-frame clones, some missing. Altogether 100,000 or so clones are present, around four fifths being singletons, with the ten largest covering just over 2.5%. The CDR3 sequence is 18 residues long. Findings of the study overall: Sequences of the TCR beta chain were said to predict the HLA-A and HLA-B alleles of most subjects accurately. Some V segments could not be told apart, so they were left out, TRBV6-2 and TRBV6-3 among them.

The TCR was taken from a man aged 40-55 years in good health and CMV-seronegative. This sequence joins TRBV21-1 and TRBJ2-2; the tabulated D call, TRBD1, remains unverified against the DNA. TRBV21-1 is a recognized pseudogene. Sequenced input: PBMCs. This CDR3 is CASSYPKDRGLGTGELFF. The CDR3 DNA is TGTGCCAGCAGCTACCCTAAGGACAGGGGGCTAGGAACCGGGGAGCTGTTTTTT.